The sequence of this TCR beta chain was determined in a study of chemoradiotherapy in HPV16-positive cancers. The wider study: Two HPV16-positive patients' cells yielded candidate HPV-specific clones and common motifs. Study outcomes and limitations: Better recurrence-free survival went with HPV-responsive T-cell expansion in HPV16-positive patients. Non-HPV-specific T cells did not expand in tumors during treatment, whereas candidate HPV-specific clones and E7-related motifs did.

Assay used: immunoSEQ multiplex PCR; TCRdb lists only in-frame clones, some missing. The sample has under 15,000 clones; around 84% are singletons. Over chemoradiotherapy, repertoires were sampled more than once. With regard to this clone: Its antigen is still unknown.

Sequencing was performed on blood, taken from a patient who underwent chemoradiotherapy. The sequence came from a human donor with HPV-associated anogenital cancer.

The CDR3 DNA reads TGTGCCAGCAGCGTAGTAGGGGAGGGGAGGGATAATCAGCCCCAGCATTTT. This encodes CASSVVGEGRDNQPQHF. The V and J genes are TRBV9 and TRBJ1-5, with D maybe TRBD1 (5 bases). The CDR3 runs to 17 residues. Germline V lookup: CDR1 SGDLS, CDR2 YYNGEE. V lost 0 bases, J lost 4 bases, and 17 bases lay in between.